These 9 T cell receptor beta chains were sequenced from one sample in a study of blood T cell repertoires in COVID-19 (dated by TCRdb to about 2020). Receptor amplification or capture employed the immunoSEQ multiplex PCR assay. TCRdb carries this immuneACCESS record with in-frame sequences only. Its versions omit some clonotypes, under half of them owing to an unresolved V gene in the studies checked, with the rest unexplained. This sample is represented by about 480,000 clones; roughly 88% of them were singletons. Less than 2% of the sample is taken by the ten largest. The sequenced sample consisted of PBMCs or T cells enriched from blood (not recorded which). Receptor source: a woman in her 40s who had recovered from COVID-19.

The chain is built from TRBV9 and TRBJ1-2, with TRBD1 matching over 7 bases. The CDR3 length is 16 residues. V lost 0 bases and J lost 2; bases outside the gene matches: 7. Germline V gene sequence: CDR1 SGDLS, CDR2 YYNGEE. DNA of the CDR3: TGTGCCAGCAGCGTAGATCACCAACAGGGGAACTATGGCTACACCTTC. Amino acid sequence: CASSVDHQQGNYGYTF.

This rearrangement joins TRBV10-1 to TRBJ1-5; TRBD1 aligns across 9 bases. Germline CDR1 reads WNHNN; CDR2 reads SYGVQD (reference sequence). Trimming removed 8 bases from V and 5 bases from J; junction bases left unmatched: 4. The CDR3 is made up of 13 amino acids. CDR3 region: CASADRGYQPQHF. In DNA form, the CDR3 reads TGCGCCAGCGCGGACAGGGGATATCAGCCCCAGCATTTT.

V usage is TRBV6-5 and J usage is TRBJ2-1; 9 nucleotides agree with TRBD2. Germline CDR1 is MNHEY and CDR2 is SVGAGI. Trimming removed 1 base from V and 4 bases from J; junction bases left unmatched: 5. The length of the CDR3 is 16 residues. In DNA form, the CDR3 reads TGTGCCAGCAGTTACTGGGCGACTAGCGGATACAATGAGCAGTTCTTC. Its protein product is CASSYWATSGYNEQFF.

The chain carries TRBV27 and TRBJ2-7, with D possibly matching TRBD2 (6 bases). V dropped 6 bases and J dropped 0 bases, with 18 bases sitting between them. The V gene's germline CDR1 is MNHEY and CDR2 SMNVEV (reference sequence). The length of the CDR3 is 16 residues. The DNA of the CDR3 is TGTGCCAGCAGCTTAGGGCCGGCGGGGTCCTCCTACGAGCAGTACTTC. Its translation: CASSLGPAGSSYEQYF.

With regard to this clone: This specimen includes other DNA sequences encoding the same CDR3. The V call is TRBV3-1 (or the pseudogene TRBV3-2), the J call TRBJ2-7; D gene uncertain. Trimming pared 4 bases from V and 4 bases from J, leaving 8 bases between. In germline, CDR1 is LGHDT, CDR2 YNNKEL (reference sequence). This CDR3 comprises 12 residues. The chain's CDR3 is CASSPGGYEQYF. In nucleotides, the CDR3 is TGTGCCAGCAGCCCCGGCGGATACGAGCAGTACTTC.

This clone has only one observation. The chain joins TRBV5-8 to TRBJ1-1; D unclear. The V end lost 3 bases, the J end lost 0 bases, and 18 bases lay between the germline ends. CDR3 length: 17 amino acids. Germline V lookup: CDR1 SGHTS, CDR2 YDEGEE. The DNA of the CDR3 is TGTGCCAGCAGCTCCCCCATAGTAAAGGAGATGAACACTGAAGCTTTCTTT. Its translation is CASSSPIVKEMNTEAFF.

The chain joins TRBV23-1 to TRBJ1-2, with TRBD1 matching over 10 bases. TRBV23-1 is an ORF for which the function is uncertain. The CDR3 contains 16 residues. V shed 1 base and J 7 bases; nucleotides not matched to a gene: 9. CDR3 sequence: CASSQCLGTGACGYTF. Here the CDR3 DNA reads TGCGCCAGCAGTCAATGCCTCGGGACAGGGGCTTGTGGCTACACCTTC.

This clone was recorded once. The chain has TRBV2 and TRBJ2-1, with TRBD2 identical over 15 bases. CDR1 is SNHLY, CDR2 FYNNEI, per germline. The V segment lost 6 bases and the J segment 0 bases; nucleotides outside the gene matches: 15. CDR3 size: 21 residues. The CDR3 region is CASRLDGTSGRWGSSYNEQFF. Here the CDR3 DNA reads TGTGCCAGCAGGCTTGATGGGACTAGCGGGAGGTGGGGAAGCTCCTACAATGAGCAGTTCTTC.

V usage is TRBV3-1 (or the pseudogene TRBV3-2) and J usage is TRBJ1-6, with D perhaps TRBD1 (5 bases). The CDR3 contains 15 residues. The germline V and J ends were trimmed by 4 bases and 8 bases, with 15 bases remaining between them. CDR1 LGHDT and CDR2 YNNKEL come from the germline V gene (reference sequence). CDR3 protein: CASSPRTKGHSPLHF. CDR3 bases: TGTGCCAGCAGCCCCCGGACAAAGGGGCATTCACCCCTCCACTTT.